This record looks at one TCR beta chain sequence and its context. The record originates from a study of blood T cell repertoires in COVID-19. Study as a whole: Nucleic acid was either cDNA or gDNA, and it came from T cells, B-cell-depleted T cells, or PBMCs.

Across 24 US areas, participants ranged in age from roughly 18 to 95 years. Recovered status in Cohort 3 required two negative PCRs, clearance, or symptom resolution. Original methodology: How many nucleated cells were present was estimated from reference gene primer amplification. Profiled with immunoSEQ multiplex PCR; TCRdb holds only in-frame clones, not every one. Clone size and the V and J calls come from that table; the DNA yielded D and trimming. The sample includes a few hundred thousand clones, 80% to 90% seen only once; the top ten take 2.2%. The sequence was obtained from a man aged 25-40 years who had recovered from COVID-19. The sample taken for sequencing was PBMCs or T cells enriched from blood (not recorded which).

The CDR3 DNA reads TGTGCCAGCAGCGTAGAAGGCAGGACGAACACCGGGGAGCTGTTTTTT. Encoded protein: CASSVEGRTNTGELFF. The V gene is TRBV9, the J gene TRBJ2-2; the D is unclear. Germline CDR1 and CDR2: SGDLS and YYNGEE. V lost 0 bases, J lost 0 bases, and 9 bases lay in between. The CDR3 has 16 residues.